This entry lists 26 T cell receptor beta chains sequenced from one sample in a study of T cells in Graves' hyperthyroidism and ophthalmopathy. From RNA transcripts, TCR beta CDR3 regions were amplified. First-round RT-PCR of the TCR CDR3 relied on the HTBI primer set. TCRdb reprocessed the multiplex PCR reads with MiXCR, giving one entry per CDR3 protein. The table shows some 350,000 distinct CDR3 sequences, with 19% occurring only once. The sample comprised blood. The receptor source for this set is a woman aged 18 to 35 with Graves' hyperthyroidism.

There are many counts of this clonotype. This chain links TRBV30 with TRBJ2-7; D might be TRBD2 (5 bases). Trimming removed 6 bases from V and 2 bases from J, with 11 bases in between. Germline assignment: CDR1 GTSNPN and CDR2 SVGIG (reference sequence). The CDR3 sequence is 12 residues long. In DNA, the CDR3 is TGTGCCTGCGTAGAACTAGCCTACGAGCAGTACTTC. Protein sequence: CACVELAYEQYF.

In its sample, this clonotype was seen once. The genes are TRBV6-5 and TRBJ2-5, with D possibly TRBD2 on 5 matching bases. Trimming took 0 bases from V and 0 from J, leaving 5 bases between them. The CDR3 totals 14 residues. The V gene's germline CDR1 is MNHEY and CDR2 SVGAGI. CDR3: CASSYSTNQETQYF. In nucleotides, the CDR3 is TGTGCCAGCAGTTACTCGACTAACCAAGAGACCCAGTACTTC.

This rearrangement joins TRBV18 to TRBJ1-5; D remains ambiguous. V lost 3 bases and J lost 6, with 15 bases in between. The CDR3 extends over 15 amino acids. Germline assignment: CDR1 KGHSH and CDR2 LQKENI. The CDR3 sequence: CASSPLAGAGQPQHF. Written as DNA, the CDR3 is TGTGCCAGCTCACCTTTAGCGGGCGCGGGTCAGCCCCAGCATTTT.

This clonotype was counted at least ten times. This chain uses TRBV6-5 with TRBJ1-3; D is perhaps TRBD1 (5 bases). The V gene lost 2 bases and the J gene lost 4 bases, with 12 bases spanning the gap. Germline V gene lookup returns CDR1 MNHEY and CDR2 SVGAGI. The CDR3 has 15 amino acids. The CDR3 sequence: CASSYRGTAGNTIYF. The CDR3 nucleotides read TGTGCCAGCAGTTACAGAGGGACTGCAGGAAACACCATATATTTT.

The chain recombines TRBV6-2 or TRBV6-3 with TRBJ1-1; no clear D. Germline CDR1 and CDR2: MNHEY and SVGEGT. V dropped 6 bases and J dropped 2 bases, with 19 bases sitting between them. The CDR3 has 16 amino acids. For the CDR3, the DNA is TGTGCCAGCAGGTTTCACGCCTTAGCCATAAACACTGAAGCTTTCTTT. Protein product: CASRFHALAINTEAFF.

The CDR3 spells CASSQVGGWDEQYF. CDR3 bases: TGCGCCAGCAGCCAAGTAGGGGGCTGGGACGAGCAGTACTTC. This chain connects TRBV4-1 to TRBJ2-7; TRBD1 agrees at 7 bases. Trimming removed 1 base from V and 5 bases from J; junction bases left unmatched: 5. This CDR3 has 14 amino acids. Per the germline V gene, CDR1 is MGHRA and CDR2 is YSYEKL.

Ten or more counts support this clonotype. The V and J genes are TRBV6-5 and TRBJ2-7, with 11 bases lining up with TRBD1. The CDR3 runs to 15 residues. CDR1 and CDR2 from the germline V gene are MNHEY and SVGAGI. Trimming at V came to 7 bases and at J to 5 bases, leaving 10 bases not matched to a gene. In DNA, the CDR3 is TGTGCCAGCACCCCAGGGACAGGGGGTTTCGACGAGCAGTACTTC. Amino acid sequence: CASTPGTGGFDEQYF.

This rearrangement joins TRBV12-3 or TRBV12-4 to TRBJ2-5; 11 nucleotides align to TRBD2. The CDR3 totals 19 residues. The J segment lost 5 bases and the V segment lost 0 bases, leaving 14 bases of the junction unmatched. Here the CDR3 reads CASSLAPEWASGGLETQYF. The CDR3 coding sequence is TGTGCCAGCAGTTTAGCTCCCGAGTGGGCTAGCGGGGGGCTGGAGACCCAGTACTTC.

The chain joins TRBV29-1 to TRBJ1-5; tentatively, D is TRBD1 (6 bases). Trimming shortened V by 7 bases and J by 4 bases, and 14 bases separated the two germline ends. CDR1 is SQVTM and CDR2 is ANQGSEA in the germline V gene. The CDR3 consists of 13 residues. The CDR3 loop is CSAGQGINQPQHF. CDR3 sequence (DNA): TGCAGCGCCGGGCAGGGGATAAATCAGCCCCAGCATTTT.

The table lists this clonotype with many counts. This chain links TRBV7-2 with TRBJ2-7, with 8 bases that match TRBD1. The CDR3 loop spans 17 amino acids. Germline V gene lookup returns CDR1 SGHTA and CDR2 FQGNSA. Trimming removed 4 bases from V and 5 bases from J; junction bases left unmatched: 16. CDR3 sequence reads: CASSSPAWLDRVHEQYF. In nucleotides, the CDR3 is TGTGCCAGCAGCTCCCCGGCCTGGCTGGACAGGGTCCACGAGCAGTACTTC.

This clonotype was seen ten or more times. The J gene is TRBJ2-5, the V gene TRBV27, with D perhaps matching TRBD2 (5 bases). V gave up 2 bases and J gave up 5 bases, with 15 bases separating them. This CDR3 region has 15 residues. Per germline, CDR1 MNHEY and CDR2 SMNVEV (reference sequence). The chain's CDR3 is CASSLLRGTEETQYF. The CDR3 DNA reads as TGTGCCAGCAGTTTACTCCGGGGAACGGAGGAGACCCAGTACTTC.

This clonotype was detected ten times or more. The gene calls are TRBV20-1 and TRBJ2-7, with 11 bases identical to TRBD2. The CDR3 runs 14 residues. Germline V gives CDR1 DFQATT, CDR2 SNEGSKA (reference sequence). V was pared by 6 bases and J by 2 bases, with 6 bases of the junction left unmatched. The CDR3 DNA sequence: TGCAGTGCAAATATAGCGGGGGGGACCTACGAGCAGTACTTC. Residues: CSANIAGGTYEQYF.

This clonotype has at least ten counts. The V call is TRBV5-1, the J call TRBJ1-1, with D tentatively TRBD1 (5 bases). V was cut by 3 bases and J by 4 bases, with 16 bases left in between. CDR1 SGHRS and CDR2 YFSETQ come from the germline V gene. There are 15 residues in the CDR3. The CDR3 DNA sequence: TGCGCCAGCAGCTCTCAGCCGGGGGGGAGCACTGAAGCTTTCTTT. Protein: CASSSQPGGSTEAFF.

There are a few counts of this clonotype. The CDR3 nucleotides read TGTGCCTGGAGTGTACTAGAGACTAGCGGAGATACGCAGTATTTT. It yields the protein CAWSVLETSGDTQYF. V is TRBV30 and J is TRBJ2-3; 9 bases fit TRBD2. Per the germline V gene, CDR1 is GTSNPN and CDR2 is SVGIG (reference sequence). With 0 bases clipped from V and 5 bases from J, the junction kept 6 bases outside the gene matches. This CDR3 spans 15 amino acids.

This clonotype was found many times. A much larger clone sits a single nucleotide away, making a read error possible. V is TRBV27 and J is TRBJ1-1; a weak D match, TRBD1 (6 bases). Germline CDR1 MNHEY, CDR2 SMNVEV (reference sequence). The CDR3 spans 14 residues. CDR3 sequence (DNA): TGTGCCAGCAGGAGGACAGCCCTGAACACTGGAGCTTTCTTT. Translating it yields CASRRTALNTGAFF.

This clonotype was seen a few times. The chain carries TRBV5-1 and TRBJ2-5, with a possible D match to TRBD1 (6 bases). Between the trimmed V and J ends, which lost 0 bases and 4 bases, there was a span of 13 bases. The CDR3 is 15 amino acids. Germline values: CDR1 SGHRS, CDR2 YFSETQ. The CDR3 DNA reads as TGCGCCAGCAGCTTGGGGGGGCCTCGGCGAGAGACCCAGTACTTC. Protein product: CASSLGGPRRETQYF.

In DNA, the CDR3 is TGTGCCAGCAGTCAAACGACAGGCTACGAGCAGTACTTC. This gives the protein CASSQTTGYEQYF. The chain carries TRBV6-1 and TRBJ2-7; possibly TRBD1 for D (6 bases). The germline CDR1 and CDR2 sequences are MNHNS and SASEGT. The length of the CDR3 is 13 residues. Trimming took off 5 bases at V and 3 bases at J, with 11 bases between the two ends.

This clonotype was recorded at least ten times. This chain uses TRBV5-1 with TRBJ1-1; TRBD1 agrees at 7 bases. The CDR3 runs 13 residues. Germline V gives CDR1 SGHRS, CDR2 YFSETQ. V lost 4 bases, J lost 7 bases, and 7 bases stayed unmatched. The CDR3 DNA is TGCGCCAGCAGCCTGACAGGGACCCGTGAAGCTTTCTTT. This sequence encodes CASSLTGTREAFF.

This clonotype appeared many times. This CDR3 is CSVDKDMNTEAFF. CDR3 nucleotide sequence: TGCAGCGTTGATAAGGACATGAACACTGAAGCTTTCTTT. This chain connects TRBV29-1 to TRBJ1-1; D possibly corresponds to TRBD1 (5 bases). Looked up from germline, CDR1 is SQVTM and CDR2 is ANQGSEA. V was cut by 3 bases and J by 0 bases, with 8 bases left in between. There are 13 residues in the CDR3.

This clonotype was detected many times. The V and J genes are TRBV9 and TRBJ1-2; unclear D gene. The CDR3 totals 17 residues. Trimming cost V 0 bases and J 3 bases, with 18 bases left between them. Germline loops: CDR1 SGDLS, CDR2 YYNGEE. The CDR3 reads CASSVDPLAIGDYGYTF. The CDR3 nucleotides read TGTGCCAGCAGCGTAGACCCGCTTGCTATAGGAGACTATGGCTACACCTTC.

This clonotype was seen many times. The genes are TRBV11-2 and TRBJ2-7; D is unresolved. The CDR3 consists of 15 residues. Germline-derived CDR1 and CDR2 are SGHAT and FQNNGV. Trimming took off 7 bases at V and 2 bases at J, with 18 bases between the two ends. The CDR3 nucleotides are TGTGCCAGCACCCTGGCCCCAAACGTCGCCTACGAGCAGTACTTC. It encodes CASTLAPNVAYEQYF.

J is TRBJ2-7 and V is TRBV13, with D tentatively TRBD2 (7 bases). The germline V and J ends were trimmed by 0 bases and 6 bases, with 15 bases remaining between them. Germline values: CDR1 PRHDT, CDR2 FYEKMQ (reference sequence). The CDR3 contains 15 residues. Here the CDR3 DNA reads TGTGCCAGCAGCTTAGGAGGGGGGGCATCAGGCGAGCAGTACTTC. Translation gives CASSLGGGASGEQYF. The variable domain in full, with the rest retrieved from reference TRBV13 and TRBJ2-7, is AAGVIQSPRHLIKEKRETATLKCYPIPRHDTVYWYQQGPGQDPQFLISFYEKMQSDKGSIPDRFSAQQFSDYHSELNMSSLELGDSALYFCASSLGGGASGEQYFGPGTRLTVT.

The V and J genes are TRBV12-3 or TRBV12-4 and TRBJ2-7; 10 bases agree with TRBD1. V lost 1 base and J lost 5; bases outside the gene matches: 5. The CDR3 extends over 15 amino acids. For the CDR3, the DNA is TGTGCCAGCAGTTTAGGAGGGACAGGGGTACACGAGCAGTACTTC. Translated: CASSLGGTGVHEQYF.

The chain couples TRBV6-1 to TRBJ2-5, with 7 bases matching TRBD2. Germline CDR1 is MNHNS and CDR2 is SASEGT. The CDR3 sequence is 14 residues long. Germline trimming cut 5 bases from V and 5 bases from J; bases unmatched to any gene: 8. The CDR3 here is CASSRGIGGETQYF. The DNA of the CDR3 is TGTGCCAGCAGTCGCGGAATCGGGGGGGAGACCCAGTACTTC.

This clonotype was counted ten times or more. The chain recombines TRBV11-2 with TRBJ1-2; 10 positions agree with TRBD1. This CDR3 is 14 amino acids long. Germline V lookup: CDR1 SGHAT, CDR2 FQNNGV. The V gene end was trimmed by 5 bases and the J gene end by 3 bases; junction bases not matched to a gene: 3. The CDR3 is CASSQGQGDYGYTF. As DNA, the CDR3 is TGTGCCAGCAGCCAAGGACAGGGGGACTATGGCTACACCTTC.

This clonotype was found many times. The CDR3 loop is CASTGSETYEQYF. The CDR3 nucleotides are TGTGCCAGCACGGGCAGTGAGACCTACGAGCAGTACTTC. The rearrangement uses TRBV6-5 and TRBJ2-7, with D unresolved. V lost 7 bases, J lost 2 bases, and 12 bases lay in between. The CDR3 spans 13 residues. Per the germline V gene, CDR1 is MNHEY and CDR2 is SVGAGI.